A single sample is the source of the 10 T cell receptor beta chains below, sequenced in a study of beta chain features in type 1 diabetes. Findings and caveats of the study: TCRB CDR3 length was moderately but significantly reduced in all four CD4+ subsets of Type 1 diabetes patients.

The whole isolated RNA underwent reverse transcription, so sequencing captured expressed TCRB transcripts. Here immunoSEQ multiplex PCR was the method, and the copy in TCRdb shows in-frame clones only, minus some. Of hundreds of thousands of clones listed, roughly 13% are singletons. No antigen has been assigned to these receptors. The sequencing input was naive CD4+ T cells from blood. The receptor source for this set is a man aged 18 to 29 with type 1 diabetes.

The CDR3 here is CASSRASGGAEETQYF. The CDR3, as DNA: TGTGCCAGCAGCAGGGCTAGCGGGGGGGCGGAAGAGACCCAGTACTTC. The rearrangement uses TRBV5-4 and TRBJ2-5; TRBD2 matches at 12 bases. V was clipped by 4 bases and J by 3 bases; unmatched bases: 7. The length of the CDR3 is 16 residues. Germline-derived CDR1 and CDR2 are SGHNT and YYREEE (reference sequence).

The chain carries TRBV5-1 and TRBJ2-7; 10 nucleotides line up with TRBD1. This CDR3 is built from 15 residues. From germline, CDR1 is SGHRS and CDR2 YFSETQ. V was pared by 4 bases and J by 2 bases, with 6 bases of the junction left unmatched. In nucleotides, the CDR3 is TGCGCCAGCAGCACCGGACAGGGGGTCACCTACGAGCAGTACTTC. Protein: CASSTGQGVTYEQYF.

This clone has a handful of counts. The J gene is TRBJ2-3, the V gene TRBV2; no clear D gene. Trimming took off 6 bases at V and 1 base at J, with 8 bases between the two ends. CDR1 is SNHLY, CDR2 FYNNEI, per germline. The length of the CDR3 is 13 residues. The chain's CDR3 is CASRDRGTDTQYF. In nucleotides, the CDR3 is TGTGCCAGCAGGGACCGAGGCACAGATACGCAGTATTTT.

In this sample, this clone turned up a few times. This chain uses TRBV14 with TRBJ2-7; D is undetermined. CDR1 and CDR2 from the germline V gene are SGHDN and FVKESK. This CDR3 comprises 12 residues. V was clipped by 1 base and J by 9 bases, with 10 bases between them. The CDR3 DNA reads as TGTGCCAGCAGCCAAGTTGCGTTGAGGCAGTACTTC. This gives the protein CASSQVALRQYF.

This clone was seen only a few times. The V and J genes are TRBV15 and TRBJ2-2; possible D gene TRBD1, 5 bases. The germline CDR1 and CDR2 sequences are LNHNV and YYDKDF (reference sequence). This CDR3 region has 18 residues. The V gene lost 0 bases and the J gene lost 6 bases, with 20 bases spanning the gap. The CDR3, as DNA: TGTGCCACCAGCAGAGATCGTGGCGGCAGGGTGGACCCCGGGGAGCTGTTTTTT. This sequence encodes CATSRDRGGRVDPGELFF.

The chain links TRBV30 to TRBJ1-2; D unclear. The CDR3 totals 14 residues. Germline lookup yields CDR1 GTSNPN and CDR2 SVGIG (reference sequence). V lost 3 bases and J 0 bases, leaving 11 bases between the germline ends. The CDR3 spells CAWRGPGANYGYTF. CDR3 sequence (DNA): TGTGCCTGGAGAGGACCTGGGGCTAACTATGGCTACACCTTC. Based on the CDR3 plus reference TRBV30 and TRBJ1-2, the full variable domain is SQTIHQWPATLVQPVGSPLSLECTVEGTSNPNLYWYRQAAGRGLQLLFYSVGIGQISSEVPQNLSASRPQDRQFILSSKKLLLSDSGFYLCAWRGPGANYGYTFGSGTRLTVV.

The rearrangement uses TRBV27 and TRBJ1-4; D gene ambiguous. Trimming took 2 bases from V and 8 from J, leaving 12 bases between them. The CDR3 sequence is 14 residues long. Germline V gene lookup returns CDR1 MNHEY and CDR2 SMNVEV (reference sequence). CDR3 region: CASSLVHTAEKLFF. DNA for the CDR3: TGTGCCAGCAGTTTAGTGCACACTGCAGAAAAACTGTTTTTT.

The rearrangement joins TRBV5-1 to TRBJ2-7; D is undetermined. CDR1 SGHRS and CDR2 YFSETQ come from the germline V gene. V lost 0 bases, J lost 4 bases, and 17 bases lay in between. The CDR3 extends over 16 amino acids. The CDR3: CASSLAMDARGYEQYF. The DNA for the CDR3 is TGCGCCAGCAGCTTGGCTATGGACGCCAGAGGATACGAGCAGTACTTC.

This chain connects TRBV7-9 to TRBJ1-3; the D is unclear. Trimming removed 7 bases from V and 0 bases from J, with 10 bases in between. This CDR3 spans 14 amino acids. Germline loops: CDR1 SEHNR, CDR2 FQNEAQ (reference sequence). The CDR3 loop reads CASIEGSSGNTIYF. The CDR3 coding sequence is TGTGCCAGCATCGAAGGCAGCTCTGGAAACACCATATATTTT.

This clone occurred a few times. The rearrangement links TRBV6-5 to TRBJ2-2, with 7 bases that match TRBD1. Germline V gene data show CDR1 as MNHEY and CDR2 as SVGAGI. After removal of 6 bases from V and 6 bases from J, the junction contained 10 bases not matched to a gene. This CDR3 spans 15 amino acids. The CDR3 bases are TGTGCCAGCAGCCGACAGGGATTATCGGCCGGGGAGCTGTTTTTT. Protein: CASSRQGLSAGELFF.